Sequencing of this T cell receptor beta chain was carried out in a study of blood T cell repertoires in COVID-19. This CDR3 has 15 residues. Trimming removed 6 bases from V and 0 bases from J, with 12 bases in between. CDR1 is MDHEN, CDR2 SYDVKM, per germline. Profiled with immunoSEQ multiplex PCR; TCRdb holds only in-frame clones, not every one. The sample gives a few hundred thousand clones, approximately 88% of which show up once; about 2.9% is in the top ten. The gene calls are TRBV28 and TRBJ2-4, with TRBD2 as a possible D gene (6 bases). Sequencing was done on a sample of peripheral blood. This TCR was recovered from a woman aged 25-40 years with COVID-19, enrolled during active disease. The CDR3 spells CASRVGRLAKNIQYF. CDR3 sequence (DNA): TGTGCCAGCAGGGTCGGGAGACTAGCCAAAAACATTCAGTACTTC.